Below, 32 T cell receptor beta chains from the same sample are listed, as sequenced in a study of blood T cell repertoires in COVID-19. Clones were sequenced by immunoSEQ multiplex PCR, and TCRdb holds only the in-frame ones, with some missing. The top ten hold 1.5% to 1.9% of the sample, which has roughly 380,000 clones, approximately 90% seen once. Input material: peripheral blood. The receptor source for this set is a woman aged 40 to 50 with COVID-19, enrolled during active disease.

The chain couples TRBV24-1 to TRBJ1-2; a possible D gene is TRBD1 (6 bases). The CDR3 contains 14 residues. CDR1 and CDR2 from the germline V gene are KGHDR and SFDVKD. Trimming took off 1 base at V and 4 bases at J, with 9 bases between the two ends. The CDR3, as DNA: TGTGCCACCAGTGATTTTTACAGGGCCTATGGCTACACCTTC. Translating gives CATSDFYRAYGYTF.

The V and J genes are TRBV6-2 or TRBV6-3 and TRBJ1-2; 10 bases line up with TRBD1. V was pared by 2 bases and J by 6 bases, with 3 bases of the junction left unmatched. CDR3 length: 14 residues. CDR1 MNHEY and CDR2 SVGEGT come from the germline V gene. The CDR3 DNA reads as TGTGCCAGCAGTTACCGGGGACAGGGGAATGGCTACACCTTC. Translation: CASSYRGQGNGYTF.

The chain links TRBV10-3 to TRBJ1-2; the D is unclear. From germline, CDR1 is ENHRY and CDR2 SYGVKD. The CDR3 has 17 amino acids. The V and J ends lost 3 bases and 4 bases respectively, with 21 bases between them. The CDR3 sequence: CAISDPRLGLLGYGYTF. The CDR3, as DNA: TGTGCCATCAGTGACCCTCGACTCGGACTGTTAGGCTATGGCTACACCTTC.

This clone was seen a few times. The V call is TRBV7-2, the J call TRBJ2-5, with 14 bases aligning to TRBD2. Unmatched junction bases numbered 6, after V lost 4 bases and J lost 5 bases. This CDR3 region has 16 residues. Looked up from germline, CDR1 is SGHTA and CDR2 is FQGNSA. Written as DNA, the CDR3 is TGTGCCAGCAGCTCCGGGACTAGCGGGGGCGCGGAGACCCAGTACTTC. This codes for CASSSGTSGGAETQYF. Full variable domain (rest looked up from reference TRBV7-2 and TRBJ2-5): GAGVSQSPSNKVTEKGKDVELRCDPISGHTALYWYRQSLGQGLEFLIYFQGNSAPDKSGLPSDRFSAERTGGSVSTLTIQRTQQEDSAVYLCASSSGTSGGAETQYFGPGTRLLVL.

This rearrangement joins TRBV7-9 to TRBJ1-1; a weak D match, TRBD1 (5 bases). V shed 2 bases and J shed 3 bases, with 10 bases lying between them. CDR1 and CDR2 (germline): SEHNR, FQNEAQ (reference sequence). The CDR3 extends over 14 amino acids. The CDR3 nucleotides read TGTGCCAGCAGCTTAAGGGAGGGGTACACTGAAGCTTTCTTT. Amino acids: CASSLREGYTEAFF.

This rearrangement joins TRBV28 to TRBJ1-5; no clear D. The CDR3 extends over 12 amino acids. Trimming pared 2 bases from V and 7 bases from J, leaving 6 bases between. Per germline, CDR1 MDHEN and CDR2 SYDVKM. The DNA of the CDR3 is TGTGCCAGCAGTTTAATAGCCCAGCCCCAGCATTTT. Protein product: CASSLIAQPQHF.

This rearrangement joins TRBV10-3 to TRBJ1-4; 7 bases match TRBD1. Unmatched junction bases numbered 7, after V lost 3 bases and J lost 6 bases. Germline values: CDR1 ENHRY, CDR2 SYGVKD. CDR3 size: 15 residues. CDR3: CAISDVGQGDEKLFF. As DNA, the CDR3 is TGTGCCATCAGTGATGTGGGGCAGGGGGATGAAAAACTGTTTTTT.

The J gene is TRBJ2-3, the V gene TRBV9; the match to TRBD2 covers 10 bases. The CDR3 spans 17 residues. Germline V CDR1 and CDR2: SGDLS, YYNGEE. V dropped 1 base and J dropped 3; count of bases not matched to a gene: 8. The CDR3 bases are TGTGCCAGCAGCGTACCGGTAGCGGGAGGTACAACAGATACGCAGTATTTT. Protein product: CASSVPVAGGTTDTQYF.

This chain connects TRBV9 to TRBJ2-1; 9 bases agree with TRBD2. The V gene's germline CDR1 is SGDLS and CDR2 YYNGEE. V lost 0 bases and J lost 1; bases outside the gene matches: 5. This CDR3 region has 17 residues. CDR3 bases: TGTGCCAGCAGCGTAGATAGCGGGGGAGTTTCCTACAATGAGCAGTTCTTC. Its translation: CASSVDSGGVSYNEQFF.

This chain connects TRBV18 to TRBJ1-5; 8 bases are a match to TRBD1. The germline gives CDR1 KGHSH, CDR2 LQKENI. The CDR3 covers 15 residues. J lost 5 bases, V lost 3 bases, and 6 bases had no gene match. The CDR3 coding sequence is TGTGCCAGCTCACCGACAGGGGCGGGAGATCAGCCCCAGCATTTT. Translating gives CASSPTGAGDQPQHF.

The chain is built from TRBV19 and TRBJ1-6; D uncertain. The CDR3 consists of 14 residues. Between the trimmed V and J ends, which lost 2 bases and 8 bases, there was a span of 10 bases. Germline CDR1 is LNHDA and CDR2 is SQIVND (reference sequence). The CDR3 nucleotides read TGTGCCAGTAGTATACGTTCAGGCGATTCACCCCTCCACTTT. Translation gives CASSIRSGDSPLHF. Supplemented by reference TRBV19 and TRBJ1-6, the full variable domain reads DGGITQSPKYLFRKEGQNVTLSCEQNLNHDAMYWYRQDPGQGLRLIYYSQIVNDFQKGDIAEGYSVSREKKESFPLTVTSAQKNPTAFYLCASSIRSGDSPLHFGNGTRLTVT.

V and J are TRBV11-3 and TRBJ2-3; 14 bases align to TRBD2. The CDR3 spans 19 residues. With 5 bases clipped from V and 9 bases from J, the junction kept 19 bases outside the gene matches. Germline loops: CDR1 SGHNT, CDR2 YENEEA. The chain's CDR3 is CASSPRGPGTSGGPGTQYF. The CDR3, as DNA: TGTGCCAGCAGCCCACGCGGTCCCGGGACTAGCGGGGGCCCAGGGACGCAGTATTTT.

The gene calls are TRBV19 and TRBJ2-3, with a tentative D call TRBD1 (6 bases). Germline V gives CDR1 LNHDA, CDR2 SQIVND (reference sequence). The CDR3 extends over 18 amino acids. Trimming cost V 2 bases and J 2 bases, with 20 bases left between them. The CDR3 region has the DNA TGTGCCAGTAGTATAATTTCAGGTGGGGGCCCAGCCACAGATACGCAGTATTTT. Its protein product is CASSIISGGGPATDTQYF.

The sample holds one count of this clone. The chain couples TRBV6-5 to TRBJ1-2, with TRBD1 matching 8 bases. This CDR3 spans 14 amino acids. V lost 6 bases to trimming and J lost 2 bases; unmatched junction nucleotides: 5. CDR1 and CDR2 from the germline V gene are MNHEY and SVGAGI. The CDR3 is CASSQGQANYGYTF. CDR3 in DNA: TGTGCCAGCAGCCAGGGACAGGCCAACTATGGCTACACCTTC.

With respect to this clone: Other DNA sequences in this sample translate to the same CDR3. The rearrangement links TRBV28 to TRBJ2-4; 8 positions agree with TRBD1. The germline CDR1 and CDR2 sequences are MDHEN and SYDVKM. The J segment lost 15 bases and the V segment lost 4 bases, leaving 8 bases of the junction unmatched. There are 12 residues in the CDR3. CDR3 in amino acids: CASSSGTGVRYF. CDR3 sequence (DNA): TGTGCCAGCAGTTCCGGGACAGGAGTTAGGTACTTC.

In DNA, the CDR3 is TGTGCCAGCAGCCGGATTGGACAGGTCTCCTACAATGAGCAGTTCTTC. It translates to CASSRIGQVSYNEQFF. The rearrangement joins TRBV6-2 or TRBV6-3 to TRBJ2-1; 7 bases match TRBD1. CDR3 length: 16 residues. Germline V gene data show CDR1 as MNHEY and CDR2 as SVGEGT. After removal of 6 bases from V and 0 bases from J, the junction contained 8 bases not matched to a gene.

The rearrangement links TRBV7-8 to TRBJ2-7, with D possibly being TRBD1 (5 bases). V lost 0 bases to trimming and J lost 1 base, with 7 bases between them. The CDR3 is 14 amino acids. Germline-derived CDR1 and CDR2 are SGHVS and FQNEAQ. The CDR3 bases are TGTGCCAGCAGCTTAGCCGCAGGGTCCTACGAGCAGTACTTC. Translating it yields CASSLAAGSYEQYF.

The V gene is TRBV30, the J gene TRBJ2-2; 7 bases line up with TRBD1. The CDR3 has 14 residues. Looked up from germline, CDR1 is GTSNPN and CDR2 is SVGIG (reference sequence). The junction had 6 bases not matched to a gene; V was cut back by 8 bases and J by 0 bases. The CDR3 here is CAGLGQPNTGELFF. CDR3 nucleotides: TGTGCCGGACTGGGACAGCCGAACACCGGGGAGCTGTTTTTT.

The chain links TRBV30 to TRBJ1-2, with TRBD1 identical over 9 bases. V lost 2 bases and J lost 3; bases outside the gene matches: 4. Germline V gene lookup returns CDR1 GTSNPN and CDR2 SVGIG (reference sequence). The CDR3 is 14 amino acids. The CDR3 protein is CAWSFTGGHYGYTF. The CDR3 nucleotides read TGTGCCTGGAGTTTCACAGGGGGCCACTATGGCTACACCTTC.

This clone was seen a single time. The CDR3 region is CASSPKAGPTGTGNTIYF. The CDR3 DNA follows: TGTGCCAGCTCACCAAAGGCAGGCCCCACAGGGACTGGAAACACCATATATTTT. The chain recombines TRBV18 with TRBJ1-3; D is possibly TRBD1 (6 bases). The length of the CDR3 is 18 residues. Germline V lookup: CDR1 KGHSH, CDR2 LQKENI. Trimming pared 2 bases from V and 2 bases from J, leaving 19 bases between.

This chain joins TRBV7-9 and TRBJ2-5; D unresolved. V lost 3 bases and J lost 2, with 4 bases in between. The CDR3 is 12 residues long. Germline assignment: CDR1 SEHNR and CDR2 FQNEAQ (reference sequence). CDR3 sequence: CASSFPQETQYF. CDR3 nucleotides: TGTGCCAGCAGCTTCCCTCAAGAGACCCAGTACTTC.

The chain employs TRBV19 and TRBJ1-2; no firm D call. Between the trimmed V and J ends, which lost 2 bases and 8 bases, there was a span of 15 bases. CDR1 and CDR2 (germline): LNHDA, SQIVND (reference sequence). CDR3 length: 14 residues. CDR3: CASSISSTREGYTF. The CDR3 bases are TGTGCCAGTAGTATATCTTCTACGAGGGAAGGCTACACCTTC.

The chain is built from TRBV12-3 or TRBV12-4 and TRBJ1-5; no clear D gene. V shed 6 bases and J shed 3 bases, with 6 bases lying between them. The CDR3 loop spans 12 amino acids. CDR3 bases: TGTGCCAGCAGAAACTACAATCAGCCCCAGCATTTT. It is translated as CASRNYNQPQHF.

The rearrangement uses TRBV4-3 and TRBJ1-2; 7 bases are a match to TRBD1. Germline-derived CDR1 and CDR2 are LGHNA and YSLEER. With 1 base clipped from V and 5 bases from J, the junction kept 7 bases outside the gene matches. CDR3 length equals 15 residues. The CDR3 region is CASSQAQGVIYGYTF. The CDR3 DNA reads TGCGCCAGCAGCCAAGCTCAGGGGGTGATATATGGCTACACCTTC.

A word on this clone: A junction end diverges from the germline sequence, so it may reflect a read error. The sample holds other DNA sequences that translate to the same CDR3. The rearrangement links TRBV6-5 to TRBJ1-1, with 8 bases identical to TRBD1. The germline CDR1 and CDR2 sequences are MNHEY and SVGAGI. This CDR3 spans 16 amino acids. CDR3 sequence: CASSYFRTGRNTEAFF. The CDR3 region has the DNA TGTGCCAGCAGTTACTTCCGGACAGGGAGGAACACTGAGGCTTTCTTT.

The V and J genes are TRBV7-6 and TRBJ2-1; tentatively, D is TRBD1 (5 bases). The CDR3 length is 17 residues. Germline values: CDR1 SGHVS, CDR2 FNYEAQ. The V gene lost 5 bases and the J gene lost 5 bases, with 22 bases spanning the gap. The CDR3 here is CASSPGPGQIHHNEQFF. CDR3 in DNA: TGTGCCAGCAGCCCAGGCCCCGGACAAATCCACCACAATGAGCAGTTCTTC. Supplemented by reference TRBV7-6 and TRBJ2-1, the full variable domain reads GAGVSQSPRYKVTKRGQDVALRCDPISGHVSLYWYRQALGQGPEFLTYFNYEAQQDKSGLPNDRFSAERPEGSISTLTIQRTEQRDSAMYRCASSPGPGQIHHNEQFFGPGTRLTVL.

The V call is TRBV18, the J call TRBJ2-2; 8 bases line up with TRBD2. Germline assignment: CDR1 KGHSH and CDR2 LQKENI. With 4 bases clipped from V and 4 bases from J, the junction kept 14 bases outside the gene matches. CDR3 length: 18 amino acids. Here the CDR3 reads CASSRFGAGVSGTGELFF. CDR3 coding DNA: TGTGCCAGCTCACGTTTCGGAGCGGGAGTGTCGGGCACCGGGGAGCTGTTTTTT.

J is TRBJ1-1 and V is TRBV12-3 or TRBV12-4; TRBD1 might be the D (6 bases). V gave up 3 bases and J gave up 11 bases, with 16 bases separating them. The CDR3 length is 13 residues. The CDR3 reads CASSFLPQGSAFF. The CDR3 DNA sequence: TGTGCCAGCAGTTTTCTTCCCCAGGGGTCGGCTTTCTTT.

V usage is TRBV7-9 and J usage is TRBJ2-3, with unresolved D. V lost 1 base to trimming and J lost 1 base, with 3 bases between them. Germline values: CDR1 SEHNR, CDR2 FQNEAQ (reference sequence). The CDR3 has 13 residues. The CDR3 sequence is CASSLVGTDTQYF. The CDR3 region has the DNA TGTGCCAGCAGCTTAGTCGGCACAGATACGCAGTATTTT.

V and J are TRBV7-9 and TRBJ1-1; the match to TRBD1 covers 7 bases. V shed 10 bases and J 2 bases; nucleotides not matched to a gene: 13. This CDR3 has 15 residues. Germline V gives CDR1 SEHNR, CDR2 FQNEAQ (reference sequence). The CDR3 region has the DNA TGTGCCACCCAATGGGGGCAGGGGGTAAACACTGAAGCTTTCTTT. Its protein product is CATQWGQGVNTEAFF.

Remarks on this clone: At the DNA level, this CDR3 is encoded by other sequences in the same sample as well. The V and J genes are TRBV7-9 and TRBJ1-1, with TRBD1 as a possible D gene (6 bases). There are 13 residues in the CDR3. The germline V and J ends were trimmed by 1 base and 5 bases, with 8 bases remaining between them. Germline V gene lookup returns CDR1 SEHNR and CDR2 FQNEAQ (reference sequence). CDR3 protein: CASSLGQGTEAFF. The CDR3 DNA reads TGTGCCAGCAGCTTAGGGCAGGGGACTGAAGCTTTCTTT.

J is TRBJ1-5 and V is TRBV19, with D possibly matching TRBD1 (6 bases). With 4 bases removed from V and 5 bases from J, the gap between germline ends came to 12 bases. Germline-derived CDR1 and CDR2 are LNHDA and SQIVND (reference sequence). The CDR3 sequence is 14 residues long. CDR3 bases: TGTGCCAGTAGTAGGGACAACCCATATCAGCCCCAGCATTTT. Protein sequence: CASSRDNPYQPQHF.